A single sample gave rise to the 20 T cell receptor beta chains below, sequenced in a study of T cell responses to AZD1222 COVID-19 vaccine. TCRdb keeps only in-frame clones here, not all; method: immunoSEQ multiplex PCR. The sample shows some 120,000 clones, roughly 88% of them seen only once. The material was peripheral blood, obtained on day 0 of AZD1222 vaccination. The receptors shown here come from an adult in good health.

The chain couples TRBV9 to TRBJ1-5, with 7 bases that match TRBD1. Trimming removed 4 bases from V and 4 bases from J; junction bases left unmatched: 5. CDR1 and CDR2 (germline): SGDLS, YYNGEE. The length of the CDR3 is 14 residues. In nucleotides, the CDR3 is TGTGCCAGCAGCCCGGACAGGACTAATCAGCCCCAGCATTTT. It specifies CASSPDRTNQPQHF.

The chain recombines TRBV2 with TRBJ2-3, with TRBD1 as a possible D gene (6 bases). Looked up from germline, CDR1 is SNHLY and CDR2 is FYNNEI. V was shortened by 7 bases and J by 1 base, with 12 bases between the two germline ends. This CDR3 has 14 amino acids. The CDR3 loop reads CASTTGPGTDTQYF. DNA of the CDR3: TGTGCCAGCACCACAGGGCCGGGCACAGATACGCAGTATTTT.

The rearrangement joins TRBV9 to TRBJ1-2; 9 nucleotides match TRBD1. V lost 2 bases to trimming and J lost 8 bases; unmatched junction nucleotides: 7. The length of the CDR3 is 14 residues. Germline V CDR1 and CDR2: SGDLS, YYNGEE. As DNA, the CDR3 is TGTGCCAGCAGCGTCTACGGGACAGGGATCGGCTACACCTTC. Its protein product is CASSVYGTGIGYTF. The full variable domain, completed using reference TRBV9 and TRBJ1-2, is DSGVTQTPKHLITATGQRVTLRCSPRSGDLSVYWYQQSLDQGLQFLIQYYNGEERAKGNILERFSAQQFPDLHSELNLSSLELGDSALYFCASSVYGTGIGYTFGSGTRLTVV.

This chain connects TRBV18 to TRBJ1-3; D gene uncertain. CDR1 is KGHSH and CDR2 is LQKENI in the germline V gene. This CDR3 has 18 residues. The V end lost 2 bases, the J end lost 0 bases, and 17 bases lay between the germline ends. The CDR3 is CASSPTTIAPSSGNTIYF. DNA for the CDR3: TGTGCCAGCTCACCAACGACAATAGCGCCGAGCTCTGGAAACACCATATATTTT.

This chain connects TRBV4-1 to TRBJ1-1; D is ambiguous. The V gene's germline CDR1 is MGHRA and CDR2 YSYEKL. The length of the CDR3 is 13 residues. With 1 base removed from V and 3 bases from J, the gap between germline ends came to 6 bases. The CDR3 DNA is TGCGCCAGCAGCCAAGGGTTGGACACTGAAGCTTTCTTT. As protein: CASSQGLDTEAFF.

V gene TRBV7-8 combines with J gene TRBJ2-7, with unresolved D. Between the trimmed V and J ends, which lost 4 bases and 0 bases, there was a span of 7 bases. The CDR3 totals 13 residues. Germline CDR1 reads SGHVS; CDR2 reads FQNEAQ. Here the CDR3 DNA reads TGTGCCAGCAGCTCATGGAGCTCCTACGAGCAGTACTTC. This translates into CASSSWSSYEQYF.

The chain employs TRBV28 and TRBJ1-6; TRBD1 aligns across 11 bases. The CDR3 loop spans 18 amino acids. The V and J ends lost 6 bases and 0 bases, in that order; junction bases with no gene match: 7. Germline V CDR1 and CDR2: MDHEN, SYDVKM. The CDR3 loop reads CASSGQGAASSYNSPLHF. In DNA form, the CDR3 reads TGTGCCAGCAGCGGACAGGGGGCTGCTTCCTCCTATAATTCACCCCTCCACTTT.

The chain recombines TRBV5-6 with TRBJ1-5; D gene ambiguous. The CDR3 has 15 amino acids. CDR1 is SGHDT, CDR2 YYEEEE, per germline. V was clipped by 0 bases and J by 0 bases, with 7 bases between them. CDR3 sequence reads: CASSLGHVSNQPQHF. The CDR3 bases are TGTGCCAGCAGCTTGGGGCATGTTAGCAATCAGCCCCAGCATTTT.

V gene TRBV2 combines with J gene TRBJ2-3; D is tentatively TRBD1 or TRBD2 (5 bases each). Germline V gives CDR1 SNHLY, CDR2 FYNNEI. The CDR3 runs to 14 residues. V lost 3 bases to trimming and J lost 1 base, with 8 bases between them. CDR3 sequence reads: CASSDLGGTDTQYF. Here the CDR3 DNA reads TGTGCCAGCAGTGACTTGGGGGGCACAGATACGCAGTATTTT.

This clone occurred once. This rearrangement joins TRBV11-2 to TRBJ1-2, with 10 nucleotides matching TRBD1. J gave up 4 bases and V 5 bases, and 7 bases lay outside the gene matches. This CDR3 is 15 amino acids long. Germline V gives CDR1 SGHAT, CDR2 FQNNGV. The DNA for the CDR3 is TGTGCCAGCAGCCTCGGACAGGGGGACATCTATGGCTACACCTTC. It yields the protein CASSLGQGDIYGYTF.

The J gene is TRBJ1-2, the V gene TRBV27; 7 bases map to TRBD1. The CDR3 totals 13 residues. The ends lost 8 bases at V and 6 bases at J; junction bases unmatched: 9. Germline CDR1 and CDR2: MNHEY and SMNVEV (reference sequence). The CDR3 loop reads CASSSTGRNGYTF. The CDR3 bases are TGTGCCAGCTCATCGACAGGGAGGAATGGCTACACCTTC.

This chain connects TRBV4-3 to TRBJ2-6, with a possible D match to TRBD1 (6 bases). Germline V lookup: CDR1 LGHNA, CDR2 YSLEER. The CDR3 consists of 17 residues. With 1 base removed from V and 1 base from J, the gap between germline ends came to 11 bases. The chain's CDR3 is CASSQGRQVSGANVLTF. CDR3 in DNA: TGCGCCAGCAGCCAAGGTAGACAGGTGTCTGGGGCCAACGTCCTGACTTTC.

The chain couples TRBV7-2 to TRBJ1-5, with 10 bases that match TRBD1. CDR1 is SGHTA, CDR2 FQGNSA, per germline. With V trimmed by 5 bases and J by 10 bases, 11 bases remained unmatched. This CDR3 has 15 residues. The CDR3, as DNA: TGTGCCAGCAGCCCTCGGGACAGGGGAGGCGGACCCCAGCATTTT. Its protein product is CASSPRDRGGGPQHF.

V and J are TRBV6-2 or TRBV6-3 and TRBJ2-1; 12 nucleotides line up with TRBD1. V gave up 6 bases and J gave up 7 bases; unmatched junction bases: 7. Germline-derived CDR1 and CDR2 are MNHEY and SVGEGT. This CDR3 comprises 15 residues. CDR3 in amino acids: CASSSGTGGRNEQFF. For the CDR3, the DNA is TGTGCCAGCAGCTCCGGGACAGGGGGCCGAAATGAGCAGTTCTTC.

The chain recombines TRBV12-3 or TRBV12-4 with TRBJ1-6; D unclear. The CDR3 is 13 residues long. V was shortened by 2 bases and J by 9 bases, with 8 bases between the two germline ends. The CDR3 DNA reads as TGTGCCAGCAGTTTACAGCGTCCTTCACCCCTCCACTTT. Protein product: CASSLQRPSPLHF.

The chain combines TRBV7-8 with TRBJ1-1; D is ambiguous. V lost 3 bases and J lost 4, with 9 bases in between. CDR1 is SGHVS and CDR2 is FQNEAQ in the germline V gene. The CDR3 is 13 amino acids. As DNA, the CDR3 is TGTGCCAGCAGCTTCGCCCGGGGCACTGAAGCTTTCTTT. Its protein is CASSFARGTEAFF. Supplemented by reference TRBV7-8 and TRBJ1-1, the full variable domain reads GAGVSQSPRYKVAKRGQDVALRCDPISGHVSLFWYQQALGQGPEFLTYFQNEAQLDKSGLPSDRFFAERPEGSVSTLKIQRTQQEDSAVYLCASSFARGTEAFFGQGTRLTVV.

This chain joins TRBV2 and TRBJ1-2; D may be TRBD1 (6 bases). The CDR3 has 15 residues. Trimming took off 7 bases at V and 8 bases at J, with 23 bases between the two ends. The germline CDR1 and CDR2 sequences are SNHLY and FYNNEI. The CDR3, as DNA: TGTGCCAGCACTCAAGGGCGGCAGGGGAGGGAGGGCTACACCTTC. Encoded protein: CASTQGRQGREGYTF.

The chain uses TRBV6-5 and TRBJ2-5, with 8 bases matching TRBD1. The CDR3 loop spans 14 amino acids. With 10 bases clipped from V and 6 bases from J, the junction kept 13 bases outside the gene matches. From germline, CDR1 is MNHEY and CDR2 SVGAGI. The CDR3 here is CATKDRAGEKTQYF. CDR3 DNA sequence: TGTGCCACAAAGGACAGGGCCGGTGAGAAGACCCAGTACTTC.

As for this clone: Different DNA sequences within this sample yield the same CDR3. This chain joins TRBV6-5 and TRBJ1-5; no firm D call. CDR3 length: 13 amino acids. Trimming left V 2 bases short and J 3 bases short, with 5 bases between. Per the germline V gene, CDR1 is MNHEY and CDR2 is SVGAGI. In nucleotides, the CDR3 is TGTGCCAGCAGTTACAGGGACAATCAGCCCCAGCATTTT. It yields the protein CASSYRDNQPQHF.

This rearrangement joins TRBV27 to TRBJ1-1; D unclear. This CDR3 has 15 residues. The V end lost 3 bases, the J end lost 0 bases, and 11 bases lay between the germline ends. Germline CDR1 is MNHEY and CDR2 is SMNVEV (reference sequence). CDR3 in amino acids: CASSFGTNLNTEAFF. CDR3 DNA: TGTGCCAGCAGTTTTGGCACAAATCTGAACACTGAAGCTTTCTTT.